This passage covers 4 T cell receptor beta chains from one sample sequenced in a study of molecular identifiers for immune sequencing clone quantification. TCRdb ran MiXCR on the PCR reads and lists one entry per CDR3 protein. Counted here are about 65,000 distinct CDR3 sequences, roughly 17% occurring once; the ten biggest clones make up about 1.5%. Sequenced material: naive CD8+ T cells from blood, with Jurkat cell RNA spiked in. The subset: FACS-sorted CD8+CD4-CCR7+CD45RA+ naive T cells. Every receptor here comes from a human donor in good health. Some libraries in this study had Jurkat cell RNA spiked in.

The chain combines TRBV11-1 with TRBJ1-2; D gene unclear. This CDR3 spans 13 amino acids. CDR1 and CDR2 (germline): SGHAT, FQDESV (reference sequence). Trimming stripped 2 bases from V and 2 bases from J, with 6 bases between. CDR3 residues: CASSLSGNYGYTF. CDR3 coding DNA: TGTGCCAGCAGCTTATCCGGAAACTATGGCTACACCTTC.

The V gene is TRBV27, the J gene TRBJ2-1; 7 bases match TRBD2. Germline V lookup: CDR1 MNHEY, CDR2 SMNVEV (reference sequence). The length of the CDR3 is 14 residues. Germline trimming cut 3 bases from V and 5 bases from J; bases unmatched to any gene: 4. The DNA of the CDR3 is TGTGCCAGCAGTTTGTCAGGGACTAACAATGAGCAGTTCTTC. Its protein is CASSLSGTNNEQFF.

This clonotype was detected many times. The chain is built from TRBV20-1 and TRBJ2-7, with TRBD1 as a possible D gene (6 bases). The V end lost 6 bases, the J end lost 6 bases, and 21 bases lay between the germline ends. The CDR3 consists of 14 residues. CDR1 and CDR2 (germline): DFQATT, SNEGSKA (reference sequence). This chain's CDR3 is CSASPDRRGGEQYF. The CDR3 DNA is TGCAGTGCCTCCCCCGACAGGCGAGGGGGCGAGCAGTACTTC.

The chain is built from TRBV7-8 and TRBJ2-1, with D possibly TRBD2 on 6 matching bases. With 5 bases removed from V and 7 bases from J, the gap between germline ends came to 12 bases. This CDR3 has 13 residues. Germline CDR1 reads SGHVS; CDR2 reads FQNEAQ. As DNA, the CDR3 is TGTGCCAGCAGCCGGAGGGGTGAGAATGAGCAGTTCTTC. It translates to CASSRRGENEQFF.